This T cell receptor (beta chain) appears in the sequencing data of a study of T cell responses to AZD1222 COVID-19 vaccine. TCRdb keeps only in-frame clones here, not all; method: immunoSEQ multiplex PCR. The sample lists 100,000 to 150,000 clones; around 90% were seen once. Material: peripheral blood, obtained on day 0 of AZD1222 vaccination. The TCR was taken from an adult in good health.

This CDR3 reads CASSATGRPGEQYF. CDR3 nucleotide sequence: TGTGCCAGCAGTGCGACAGGGAGGCCTGGCGAGCAGTACTTC. The rearrangement uses TRBV2 and TRBJ2-7; tentative D call: TRBD1 (7 bases). The V gene's germline CDR1 is SNHLY and CDR2 FYNNEI. CDR3 length: 14 amino acids. With 4 bases removed from V and 6 bases from J, the gap between germline ends came to 16 bases.